The present TCR beta chain was sequenced within a study of cytomegalovirus exposure and HLA in healthy donors. PCR primers comprised 60 Vbeta and 13 Jbeta primers. Here immunoSEQ multiplex PCR was the method, and the copy in TCRdb shows in-frame clones only, minus some. The data contain roughly 120,000 clones, about 72% of them singletons. Concerning this clone: What it recognizes is unknown.

The CDR3 sequence is 14 residues long. Trimming at V came to 4 bases and at J to 5 bases, leaving 6 bases not matched to a gene. Germline-derived CDR1 and CDR2 are SGHRS and YFSETQ. Findings of the study overall: Most TCR sequences were uncommon, yet certain public TCRs appeared in many donors. Apparent HLA restriction characterized most CMV-associated TCR beta chains in a later analysis. TCR beta sequences reportedly predicted the HLA-A and HLA-B alleles of most subjects accurately. Cytomegalovirus association was listed for under 200 TCR beta chains.

The V call is TRBV5-1, the J call TRBJ2-1, with 7 bases identical to TRBD2. Material: PBMCs. This TCR came from a man in his fifties in good health and CMV-seropositive. For the CDR3, the DNA is TGCGCCAGCAGCAGCGGGAAGCCGGACAATGAGCAGTTCTTC. Protein product: CASSSGKPDNEQFF. The whole variable domain, filled in from reference TRBV5-1 and TRBJ2-1, reads KAGVTQTPRYLIKTRGQQVTLSCSPISGHRSVSWYQQTPGQGLQFLFEYFSETQRNKGNFPGRFSGRQFSNSRSEMNVSTLELGDSALYLCASSSGKPDNEQFFGPGTRLTVL.